This TCR beta chain comes out of a study of T cell responses to AZD1222 COVID-19 vaccine. Profiling relied on immunoSEQ multiplex PCR, and the TCRdb table lists in-frame clones only, not all of them. In the table there are under 250,000 clones, approximately 94% of which are singletons. About this clone itself: Its antigen is not known.

Regarding the study as a whole: Targeting of unmutated variant regions was reportedly seen in nearly half of spike-specific TCRs. White British ancestry dominated among donors, who included more females, and clonal diversity was possibly underestimated.

V lost 0 bases, J lost 0 bases, and 9 bases lay in between. The CDR3 contains 16 residues. Looked up from germline, CDR1 is KGHSH and CDR2 is LQKENI. The sequencing used peripheral blood, collected on day 0 of MenACWY control vaccination. The chain couples TRBV18 to TRBJ1-3; D not resolved. The source is an adult in good health. CDR3 nucleotide sequence: TGTGCCAGCTCACCACCGACTGGATTCTCTGGAAACACCATATATTTT. Its translation is CASSPPTGFSGNTIYF. The full variable domain, in which reference TRBV18 and TRBJ1-3 provide the parts outside the CDR3, is NAGVMQNPRHLVRRRGQEARLRCSPMKGHSHVYWYRQLPEEGLKFMVYLQKENIIDESGMPKERFSAEFPKEGPSILRIQQVVRGDSAAYFCASSPPTGFSGNTIYFGEGSWLTVV.